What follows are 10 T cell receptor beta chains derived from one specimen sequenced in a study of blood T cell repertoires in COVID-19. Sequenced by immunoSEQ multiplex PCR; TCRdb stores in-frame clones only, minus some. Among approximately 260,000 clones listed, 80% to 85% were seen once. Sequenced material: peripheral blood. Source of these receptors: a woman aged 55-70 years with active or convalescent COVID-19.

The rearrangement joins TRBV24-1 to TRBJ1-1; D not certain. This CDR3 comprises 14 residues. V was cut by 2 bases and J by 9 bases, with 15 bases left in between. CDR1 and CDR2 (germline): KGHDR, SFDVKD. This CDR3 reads CATSDYSDWSQAFF. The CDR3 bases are TGTGCCACCAGTGATTATTCGGACTGGTCCCAAGCTTTCTTT.

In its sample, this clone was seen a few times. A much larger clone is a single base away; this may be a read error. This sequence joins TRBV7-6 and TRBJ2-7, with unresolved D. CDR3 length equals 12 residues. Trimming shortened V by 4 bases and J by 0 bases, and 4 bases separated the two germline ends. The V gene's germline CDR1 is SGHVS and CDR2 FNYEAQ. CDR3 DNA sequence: TGTGCCAGCAGCTCGAGCTCCTACGAGCAGTACTTC. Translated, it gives CASSSSSYEQYF.

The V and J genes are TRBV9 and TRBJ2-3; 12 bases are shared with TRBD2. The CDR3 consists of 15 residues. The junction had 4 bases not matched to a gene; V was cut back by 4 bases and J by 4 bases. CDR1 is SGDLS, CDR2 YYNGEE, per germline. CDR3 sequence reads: CASSTRTSGADTQYF. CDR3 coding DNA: TGTGCCAGCAGCACCCGGACTAGCGGGGCAGATACGCAGTATTTT.

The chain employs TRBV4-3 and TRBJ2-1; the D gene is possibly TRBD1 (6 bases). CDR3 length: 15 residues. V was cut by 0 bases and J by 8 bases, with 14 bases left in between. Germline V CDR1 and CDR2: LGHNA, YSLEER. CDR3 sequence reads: CASSQEFQGRDEQFF. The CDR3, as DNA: TGCGCCAGCAGCCAAGAATTTCAGGGGCGGGATGAGCAGTTCTTC.

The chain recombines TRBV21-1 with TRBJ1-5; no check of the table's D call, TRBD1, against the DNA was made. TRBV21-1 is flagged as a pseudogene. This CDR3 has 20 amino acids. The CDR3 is CASSRGQGIWRGDSNQPQHF. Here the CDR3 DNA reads TGTGCCAGCAGCAGGGGACAGGGAATTTGGCGGGGTGATAGCAATCAGCCCCAGCATTTT.

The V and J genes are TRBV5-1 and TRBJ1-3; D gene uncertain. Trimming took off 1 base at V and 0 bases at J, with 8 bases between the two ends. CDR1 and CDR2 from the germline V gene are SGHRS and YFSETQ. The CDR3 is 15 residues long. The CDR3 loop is CASSLTGFSGNTIYF. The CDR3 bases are TGCGCCAGCAGCTTGACGGGTTTCTCTGGAAACACCATATATTTT.

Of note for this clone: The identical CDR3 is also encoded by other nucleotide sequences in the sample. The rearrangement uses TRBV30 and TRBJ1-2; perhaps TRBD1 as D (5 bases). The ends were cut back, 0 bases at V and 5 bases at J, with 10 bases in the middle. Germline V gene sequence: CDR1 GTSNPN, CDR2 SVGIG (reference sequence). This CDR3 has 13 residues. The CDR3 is CAWSVGGKYGYTF. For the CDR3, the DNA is TGTGCCTGGAGTGTCGGGGGGAAGTATGGCTACACCTTC.

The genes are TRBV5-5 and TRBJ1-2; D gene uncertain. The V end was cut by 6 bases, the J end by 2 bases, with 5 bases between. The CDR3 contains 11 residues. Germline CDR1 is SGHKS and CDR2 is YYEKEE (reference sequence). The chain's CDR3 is CASTRNYGYTF. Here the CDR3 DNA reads TGTGCCAGCACCAGGAACTATGGCTACACCTTC.

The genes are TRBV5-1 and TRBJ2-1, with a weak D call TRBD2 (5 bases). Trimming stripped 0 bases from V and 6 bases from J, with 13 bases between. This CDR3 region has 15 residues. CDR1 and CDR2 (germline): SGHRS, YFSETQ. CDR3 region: CASSLESGKGNEQFF. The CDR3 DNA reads TGCGCCAGCAGCTTGGAATCCGGGAAGGGCAATGAGCAGTTCTTC. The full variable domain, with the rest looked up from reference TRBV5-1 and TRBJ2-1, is KAGVTQTPRYLIKTRGQQVTLSCSPISGHRSVSWYQQTPGQGLQFLFEYFSETQRNKGNFPGRFSGRQFSNSRSEMNVSTLELGDSALYLCASSLESGKGNEQFFGPGTRLTVL.

The DNA for the CDR3 is TGTGCCAGTAGTTCGGCTGGGGCCAACGTCCTGACTTTC. Residues: CASSSAGANVLTF. V is TRBV19 and J is TRBJ2-6; D gene uncertain. Trimming took off 5 bases at V and 2 bases at J, with 4 bases between the two ends. Looked up from germline, CDR1 is LNHDA and CDR2 is SQIVND (reference sequence). The CDR3 length is 13 residues. Based on the CDR3 plus reference TRBV19 and TRBJ2-6, the full variable domain is DGGITQSPKYLFRKEGQNVTLSCEQNLNHDAMYWYRQDPGQGLRLIYYSQIVNDFQKGDIAEGYSVSREKKESFPLTVTSAQKNPTAFYLCASSSAGANVLTFGAGSRLTVL.